This T cell receptor beta chain was identified in a study of blood T cells in healthy people across ages. Then a second PCR, running roughly 7 to 11 cycles, was carried out with a sample-barcoded 5' primer and a J-beta primer mix. TCRdb independently ran MiXCR on the 5' RACE reads; one entry per CDR3 protein. The repertoire has some 1 million distinct CDR3 sequences, more than 40% of them found once; the top ten carry under 20%. The V gene lost 6 bases and the J gene lost 0 bases, with 17 bases spanning the gap. The CDR3 totals 16 residues. CDR1 is MNHEY and CDR2 is SVGAGI in the germline V gene. The source material was blood. The genes are TRBV6-5 and TRBJ1-1, with TRBD1 as a possible D gene (5 bases). The sequence came from a woman aged 60-75 years in good health. CDR3 sequence reads: CASSRELRGMNTEAFF. Here the CDR3 DNA reads TGTGCCAGCAGCAGGGAACTACGGGGAATGAACACTGAAGCTTTCTTT.